Each of the 11 T cell receptor beta chains below was sequenced from the same sample in a study of blood T cell repertoires in COVID-19. Assay: immunoSEQ multiplex PCR; the TCRdb copy retains only in-frame clones and omits some. The sample records 240,000 or so clones, around 90% being singletons. Sequenced input: peripheral blood. These receptors originate from a woman aged 25 to 39 with acute or convalescent COVID-19.

The chain links TRBV12-5 to TRBJ2-4; tentative D call: TRBD2 (5 bases). V shed 6 bases and J shed 7 bases, with 19 bases lying between them. Germline assignment: CDR1 LGHNT and CDR2 FRNRAP. The CDR3 loop spans 15 amino acids. The CDR3 DNA is TGTGCTAGTGGGTCCCGAGGAGGTAGTGGCAACATTCAGTACTTC. Protein sequence: CASGSRGGSGNIQYF.

About this clone: Other nucleotide sequences in the sample specify the same CDR3. The V call is TRBV27, the J call TRBJ2-7; 9 bases line up with TRBD1. V shed 5 bases and J 4 bases; nucleotides not matched to a gene: 6. Germline V CDR1 and CDR2: MNHEY, SMNVEV (reference sequence). The CDR3 covers 14 residues. The CDR3, as DNA: TGTGCCAGCAGTCCAGGACAGGGGACGTACGAGCAGTACTTC. The encoded protein is CASSPGQGTYEQYF.

V gene TRBV6-2 or TRBV6-3 combines with J gene TRBJ2-1, with 7 bases that match TRBD2. The CDR3 totals 16 residues. V lost 6 bases, J lost 3 bases, and 11 bases stayed unmatched. Germline V gene lookup returns CDR1 MNHEY and CDR2 SVGEGT. This CDR3 is CASSPAIAGRYNEQFF. The DNA for the CDR3 is TGTGCCAGCAGCCCGGCAATAGCGGGCCGCTACAATGAGCAGTTCTTC.

The rearrangement uses TRBV5-4 and TRBJ2-7; no clear D. Germline V gene data show CDR1 as SGHNT and CDR2 as YYREEE (reference sequence). V lost 4 bases and J lost 0, with 14 bases in between. The CDR3 sequence is 15 residues long. CDR3 residues: CASSPDVGPSYEQYF. CDR3 coding DNA: TGTGCCAGCAGCCCAGACGTGGGCCCCTCCTACGAGCAGTACTTC.

The rearrangement uses TRBV5-8 and TRBJ1-2, with D tentatively TRBD1 (6 bases). CDR1 and CDR2 (germline): SGHTS, YDEGEE. CDR3 length equals 15 residues. Trimming took off 3 bases at V and 2 bases at J, with 14 bases between the two ends. The CDR3, as DNA: TGTGCCAGCAGCTCATACACTGGACAGAACTATGGCTACACCTTC. Its protein is CASSSYTGQNYGYTF. The variable domain in full, completed from reference TRBV5-8 and TRBJ1-2, reads EAGVTQSPTHLIKTRGQQATLRCSPISGHTSVYWYQQALGLGLQFLLWYDEGEERNRGNFPPRFSGRQFPNYSSELNVNALELEDSALYLCASSSYTGQNYGYTFGSGTRLTVV.

The chain uses TRBV24-1 and TRBJ2-1; 9 bases map to TRBD2. CDR3 size: 16 residues. Germline V gene lookup returns CDR1 KGHDR and CDR2 SFDVKD. V shed 9 bases, J shed 2 bases, and the junction held 10 bases outside the gene matches. DNA for the CDR3: TGTGCCACCCAGGCTAGCGGGATAGGGGCCTACAATGAGCAGTTCTTC. This translates into CATQASGIGAYNEQFF.

For the CDR3, the DNA is TGTGCCAGCATCCGGGTCTACAATCAGCCCCAGCATTTT. This codes for CASIRVYNQPQHF. The genes are TRBV5-8 and TRBJ1-5, with D uncertain. From germline, CDR1 is SGHTS and CDR2 YDEGEE. The CDR3 spans 13 residues. V dropped 6 bases and J dropped 3 bases, with 10 bases sitting between them.

This chain uses TRBV18 with TRBJ2-1; 7 bases agree with TRBD2. The CDR3 contains 14 residues. CDR1 and CDR2 (germline): KGHSH, LQKENI. Trimming at V came to 3 bases and at J to 2 bases, leaving 1 base not matched to a gene. This chain's CDR3 is CASSPTSAYNEQFF. The CDR3 DNA reads TGTGCCAGCTCACCTACTAGCGCCTACAATGAGCAGTTCTTC. Variable domain in full (rest from reference TRBV18 and TRBJ2-1): NAGVMQNPRHLVRRRGQEARLRCSPMKGHSHVYWYRQLPEEGLKFMVYLQKENIIDESGMPKERFSAEFPKEGPSILRIQQVVRGDSAAYFCASSPTSAYNEQFFGPGTRLTVL.

The chain joins TRBV10-3 to TRBJ1-4, with D hard to call. V gave up 0 bases and J gave up 2 bases, with 10 bases separating them. Germline V gene sequence: CDR1 ENHRY, CDR2 SYGVKD. This CDR3 is built from 16 residues. Written as DNA, the CDR3 is TGTGCCATCAGTGAGTCGGAGGGAAGGACTAATGAAAAACTGTTTTTT. Translated: CAISESEGRTNEKLFF.

The table lists this clone with a few counts. The V call is TRBV20-1, the J call TRBJ2-1; 7 bases fit TRBD2. The CDR3 totals 15 residues. J lost 4 bases, V lost 3 bases, and 9 bases had no gene match. Germline V gene sequence: CDR1 DFQATT, CDR2 SNEGSKA (reference sequence). This CDR3 reads CSASIREEGYNEQFF. In DNA form, the CDR3 reads TGCAGTGCTAGTATCCGGGAGGAGGGATACAATGAGCAGTTCTTC.

The chain uses TRBV30 and TRBJ1-1, with 7 bases matching TRBD1. The germline V gene has CDR1 GTSNPN and CDR2 SVGIG (reference sequence). This CDR3 has 13 amino acids. V shed 3 bases, J shed 2 bases, and the junction held 3 bases outside the gene matches. CDR3 nucleotides: TGTGCCTGGAGGGGACAGTTTAACACTGAAGCTTTCTTT. Translated, it gives CAWRGQFNTEAFF.